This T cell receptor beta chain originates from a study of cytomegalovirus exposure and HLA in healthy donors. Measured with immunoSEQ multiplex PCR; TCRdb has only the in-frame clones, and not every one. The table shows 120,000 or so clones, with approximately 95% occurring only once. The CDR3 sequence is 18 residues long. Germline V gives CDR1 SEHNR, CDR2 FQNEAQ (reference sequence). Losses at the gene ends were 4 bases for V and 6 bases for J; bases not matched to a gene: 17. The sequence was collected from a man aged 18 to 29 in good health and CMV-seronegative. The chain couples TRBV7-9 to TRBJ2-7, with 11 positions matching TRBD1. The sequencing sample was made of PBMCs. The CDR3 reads CASSSLSSSGTGGREQYF. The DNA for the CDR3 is TGTGCCAGCAGCTCTCTATCCTCCTCCGGGACAGGGGGGCGCGAGCAGTACTTC.